This section outlines one TCR beta chain sequence together with its context. Per germline, CDR1 MNHNY and CDR2 SVGAGI (reference sequence). The CDR3 covers 15 residues. V lost 5 bases to trimming and J lost 2 bases, with 10 bases between them. Time point of the sample: pre-treatment baseline. Blood was drawn before treatment and at week 3 after checkpoint blockade. Patients had no prior systemic cancer treatment, immunosuppressants or other active cancers. This specimen comes from a study of blood T cell dynamics during melanoma immunotherapy. Measured with immunoSEQ multiplex PCR; TCRdb has only the in-frame clones, and not every one. The sample lists about 17,000 clones, 65% to 90% occurring once.

Specimen: blood, collected from a patient treated with checkpoint blockade. This TCR was sampled from a human donor with melanoma. This sequence joins TRBV6-6 and TRBJ2-6; D gene uncertain. The CDR3 here is CASSNGQAGANVLTF. The DNA for the CDR3 is TGTGCCAGCAGTAATGGGCAGGCTGGGGCCAACGTCCTGACTTTC.